One and the same sample provided the 14 T cell receptor beta chains below, sequenced in a study of beta chain features in type 1 diabetes. General study points: TCRB CDR3s from Type 1 diabetes patients were moderately but significantly shorter in all four CD4+ subsets.

The antigens these receptors bind are not known. TCRB transcripts that were expressed got sequenced, as all of the isolated RNA had been reverse transcribed. Here immunoSEQ multiplex PCR was the method, and the copy in TCRdb shows in-frame clones only, minus some. Here the sample spans about 270,000 clones, roughly an eighth being singletons. The specimen sequenced was naive CD4+ T cells from blood. The receptors come from a man younger than 45 with type 1 diabetes.

This clone was observed a handful of times. The rearrangement joins TRBV28 to TRBJ2-5, with 7 positions matching TRBD2. Germline CDR1 is MDHEN and CDR2 is SYDVKM. CDR3 length equals 15 residues. Trimming at V came to 5 bases and at J to 4 bases, leaving 10 bases not matched to a gene. The CDR3 loop is CASSTAAGRGETQYF. CDR3 DNA sequence: TGTGCCAGCAGTACAGCAGCGGGACGAGGAGAGACCCAGTACTTC. The full variable domain, completed using reference TRBV28 and TRBJ2-5, is DVKVTQSSRYLVKRTGEKVFLECVQDMDHENMFWYRQDPGLGLRLIYFSYDVKMKEKGDIPEGYSVSREKKERFSLILESASTNQTSMYLCASSTAAGRGETQYFGPGTRLLVL.

This clone was counted only a few times. The chain uses TRBV11-2 and TRBJ2-2, with 8 bases identical to TRBD2. This CDR3 is built from 17 residues. The V and J ends lost 7 bases and 6 bases, in that order; junction bases with no gene match: 16. Germline-derived CDR1 and CDR2 are SGHAT and FQNNGV. CDR3 DNA sequence: TGTGCCAGCACTCCCGCGGGCCCCGGGAGGGGAGCCGGGGAGCTGTTTTTT. Amino acid sequence: CASTPAGPGRGAGELFF.

The chain links TRBV5-1 to TRBJ1-1; 9 bases are a match to TRBD1. Trimming removed 4 bases from V and 3 bases from J; junction bases left unmatched: 4. Germline assignment: CDR1 SGHRS and CDR2 YFSETQ. CDR3 size: 14 residues. The CDR3 nucleotides are TGCGCCAGCAGCATGACAGGGGGTTACACTGAAGCTTTCTTT. It codes for CASSMTGGYTEAFF.

This clone came up a few times. The rearrangement joins TRBV10-3 to TRBJ2-1, with D possibly matching TRBD2 (6 bases). V lost 10 bases, J lost 0 bases, and 16 bases lay in between. CDR3 length equals 15 residues. The V gene's germline CDR1 is ENHRY and CDR2 SYGVKD. The CDR3 spells CASKPGLDSYNEQFF. In nucleotides, the CDR3 is TGTGCCAGTAAACCGGGACTCGACTCCTACAATGAGCAGTTCTTC.

The genes are TRBV10-3 and TRBJ2-3; the D gene is possibly TRBD2 (6 bases). From germline, CDR1 is ENHRY and CDR2 SYGVKD. Trimming cost V 9 bases and J 1 base, with 17 bases left between them. This CDR3 region has 15 residues. CDR3 region: CAIGSGVQGTDTQYF. CDR3 DNA sequence: TGTGCCATAGGCTCGGGGGTGCAGGGCACAGATACGCAGTATTTT.

This clone was picked up a small number of times. The CDR3 protein is CAWSRGLSYEQYF. In nucleotides, the CDR3 is TGTGCCTGGAGTAGAGGGCTATCCTACGAGCAGTACTTC. The rearrangement uses TRBV30 and TRBJ2-7; TRBD2 might be the D (5 bases). The CDR3 totals 13 residues. Trimming stripped 2 bases from V and 1 base from J, with 9 bases between. Germline V gene sequence: CDR1 GTSNPN, CDR2 SVGIG (reference sequence).

This clone was recorded a few times. The junction differs from germline at one of its ends, possibly a read error. The chain is built from TRBV7-3 and TRBJ2-5; D is unclear. CDR3 size: 15 residues. CDR1 and CDR2 from the germline V gene are SGHTA and FQGTGA. CDR3 region: CASSLTFAHGEAQYF. The CDR3 DNA follows: TGTGCCAGCAGCTTAACGTTTGCCCACGGAGAGGCCCAGTACTTC.

This chain joins TRBV19 and TRBJ2-7; 14 bases map to TRBD2. The CDR3 covers 15 residues. Per germline, CDR1 LNHDA and CDR2 SQIVND (reference sequence). V lost 5 bases and J lost 3; bases outside the gene matches: 3. The CDR3 protein is CASSGLAGGGYEQYF. The CDR3 DNA reads TGTGCCAGTAGTGGACTAGCGGGAGGAGGCTACGAGCAGTACTTC. The whole variable domain, remainder taken from reference TRBV19 and TRBJ2-7, is DGGITQSPKYLFRKEGQNVTLSCEQNLNHDAMYWYRQDPGQGLRLIYYSQIVNDFQKGDIAEGYSVSREKKESFPLTVTSAQKNPTAFYLCASSGLAGGGYEQYFGPGTRLTVT.

This clone was counted only a few times. The chain links TRBV15 to TRBJ2-1; 9 bases align to TRBD2. The V gene end was trimmed by 0 bases and the J gene end by 4 bases; junction bases not matched to a gene: 4. Germline values: CDR1 LNHNV, CDR2 YYDKDF (reference sequence). The CDR3 contains 16 residues. Here the CDR3 DNA reads TGTGCCACCAGCAGAGATCGACTAGCGGAATACAATGAGCAGTTCTTC. Its translation: CATSRDRLAEYNEQFF.

This clone was seen a single time. The chain joins TRBV11-2 to TRBJ2-5, with D hard to call. The CDR3 runs 13 residues. The V and J ends lost 5 bases and 1 base respectively, with 8 bases between them. Germline CDR1 is SGHAT and CDR2 is FQNNGV. The CDR3 coding sequence is TGTGCCAGCAGCCGACAAATCCAAGAGACCCAGTACTTC. Amino acids: CASSRQIQETQYF.

In this sample, this clone turned up a few times. This chain joins TRBV28 and TRBJ2-5; no definite D call. Trimming took 3 bases from V and 3 from J, leaving 5 bases between them. This CDR3 is built from 12 residues. Germline V gene lookup returns CDR1 MDHEN and CDR2 SYDVKM. The DNA for the CDR3 is TGTGCCAGCAGTTTCAGAAAAGAGACCCAGTACTTC. As protein: CASSFRKETQYF.

This chain uses TRBV9 with TRBJ2-1, with D unclear. Trimming took 3 bases from V and 8 from J, leaving 15 bases between them. This CDR3 is 14 amino acids long. Germline CDR1 reads SGDLS; CDR2 reads YYNGEE. CDR3 DNA sequence: TGTGCCAGCAGCGACGGTCCGGTGGGCGATGAGCAGTTCTTC. It codes for CASSDGPVGDEQFF.

This chain joins TRBV9 and TRBJ1-5, with D unresolved. The CDR3 spans 15 residues. Germline V CDR1 and CDR2: SGDLS, YYNGEE. Trimming removed 0 bases from V and 4 bases from J, with 11 bases in between. The CDR3 nucleotides are TGTGCCAGCAGCGTAGGAGGGTCTGCAAATCAGCCCCAGCATTTT. The encoded protein is CASSVGGSANQPQHF.

The rearrangement uses TRBV11-2 and TRBJ2-1, with 7 bases aligning to TRBD1. V was pared by 1 base and J by 9 bases, with 12 bases of the junction left unmatched. Germline V gives CDR1 SGHAT, CDR2 FQNNGV. This CDR3 contains 16 residues. CDR3 residues: CASSLGVGQVISEQFF. As DNA, the CDR3 is TGTGCCAGCAGCTTAGGGGTTGGACAGGTAATAAGTGAGCAGTTCTTC.